The source of this T cell receptor beta chain is a study of TIL therapy for anti-PD-1-resistant metastatic lung cancer. In the study overall: Median tumor PD-L1 proportion score was 5% to 7%. Median tumor mutation burden was 1.5 mutations per megabase.

Time point given: pre-treatment sample, taken before nivolumab and TIL therapy. Tumor tissue came from excised metastases, mostly pleural nodules or supraclavicular lymph nodes. Adults with stage 4 NSCLC were enrolled in a phase I trial. The V and J ends lost 2 bases and 3 bases, in that order; junction bases with no gene match: 4. The germline gives CDR1 MNHEY, CDR2 SVGAGI. This CDR3 contains 14 residues. The immunoSEQ assay was v3. Clones were sequenced by immunoSEQ multiplex PCR, and TCRdb holds only the in-frame ones, with some missing. The sample has about 10,000 clones, 55% to 60% seen once. The TCR originated in a person aged 25-80 years with non-small cell lung cancer. V is TRBV6-5 and J is TRBJ2-7; 7 bases map to TRBD2. The starting material was tumor tissue, obtained at baseline. The CDR3 sequence: CASSYTLAGYEQYF. In DNA, the CDR3 is TGTGCCAGCAGTTACACGTTAGCGGGCTACGAGCAGTACTTC.